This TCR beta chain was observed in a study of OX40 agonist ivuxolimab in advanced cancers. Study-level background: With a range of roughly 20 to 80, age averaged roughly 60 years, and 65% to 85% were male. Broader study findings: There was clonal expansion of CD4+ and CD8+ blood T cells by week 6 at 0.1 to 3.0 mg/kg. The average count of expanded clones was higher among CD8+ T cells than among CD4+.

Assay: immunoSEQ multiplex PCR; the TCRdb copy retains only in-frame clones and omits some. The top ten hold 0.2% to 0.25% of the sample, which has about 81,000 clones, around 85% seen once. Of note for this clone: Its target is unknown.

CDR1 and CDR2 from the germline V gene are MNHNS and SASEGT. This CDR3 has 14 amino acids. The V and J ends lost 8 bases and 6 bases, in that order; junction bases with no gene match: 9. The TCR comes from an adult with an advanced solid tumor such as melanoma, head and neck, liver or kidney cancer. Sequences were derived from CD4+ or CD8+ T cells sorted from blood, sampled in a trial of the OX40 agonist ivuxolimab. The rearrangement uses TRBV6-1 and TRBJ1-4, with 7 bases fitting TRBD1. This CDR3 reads CASRTGARDEKLFF. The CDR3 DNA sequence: TGTGCCAGCCGAACAGGGGCTCGCGATGAAAAACTGTTTTTT.